This TCR beta chain was sequenced in a study of post-analysis software for immune sequencing data. Study-level points and caveats: The five TRBV segments detected at higher frequency in patients than in controls included TRBV5-6, TRBV5-1 and TRBV20-1.

Included in the TCR beta cDNA libraries were unique molecular identifiers. MiXCR, run by TCRdb on the PCR reads, gives a single entry per CDR3 protein. The sample records approximately 730,000 distinct CDR3 sequences, approximately 30% being singletons. CDR3 length equals 14 residues. The V segment lost 6 bases and the J segment 6 bases; nucleotides outside the gene matches: 8. In germline, CDR1 is MNHNS, CDR2 SASEGT. This clonotype has ten or more counts. Its antigen remains unknown. This sequence joins TRBV6-1 and TRBJ2-1; 7 bases match TRBD2. The sample taken for sequencing was blood. The source of this sequence is a girl between 5 and 17 years old with multiple sclerosis. Here the CDR3 DNA reads TGTGCCAGCAGCGTAGGGACGGGAGGCAATGAGCAGTTCTTC. It is translated as CASSVGTGGNEQFF.